This T cell receptor beta chain was sequenced in a study of tumor-infiltrating lymphocytes in primary liver carcinoma. The germline V gene encodes CDR1 MNHNS and CDR2 SASEGT. There are 14 residues in the CDR3. Blood RNA was derived from unsorted whole blood, and germline DNA was extracted too. As for this clonotype: This may be a read error, as it is one base from a much larger clone.

A primer matching the constant region was used to make TCR beta cDNA from approximately 0.45 ug of total RNA. Three nested multiplex PCR rounds, a slightly modified ARM-PCR method, built the TCR beta libraries. The first two PCR rounds, nine to ten cycles each, used TRBV1-TRBV30 forward primers and a C-beta reverse primer. TCRdb processed the multiplex PCR reads anew with MiXCR; each CDR3 protein has one entry. The sample consists of roughly 180,000 distinct CDR3 sequences, roughly three fifths of them appearing once. This chain joins TRBV6-1 and TRBJ1-6, with unresolved D. The sequence came from a man aged 40-55 years with primary liver carcinoma and hepatitis B virus infection. Sequenced input: peripheral blood. CDR3 DNA: TGTGCCAGCACTGAACAGAGTATGAATTCACCCATCCACTTT. Protein: CASTEQSMNSPIHF.